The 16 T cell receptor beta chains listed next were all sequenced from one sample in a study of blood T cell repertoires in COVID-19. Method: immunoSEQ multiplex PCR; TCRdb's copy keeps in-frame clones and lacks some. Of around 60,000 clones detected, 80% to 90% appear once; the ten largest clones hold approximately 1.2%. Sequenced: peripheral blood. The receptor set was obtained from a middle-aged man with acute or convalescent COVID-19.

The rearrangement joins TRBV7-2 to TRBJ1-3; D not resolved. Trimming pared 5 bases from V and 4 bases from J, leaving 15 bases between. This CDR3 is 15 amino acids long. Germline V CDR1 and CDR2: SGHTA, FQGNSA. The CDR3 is CASSPGRALGNTIYF. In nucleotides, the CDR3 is TGTGCCAGCAGCCCGGGGAGGGCGCTAGGAAACACCATATATTTT.

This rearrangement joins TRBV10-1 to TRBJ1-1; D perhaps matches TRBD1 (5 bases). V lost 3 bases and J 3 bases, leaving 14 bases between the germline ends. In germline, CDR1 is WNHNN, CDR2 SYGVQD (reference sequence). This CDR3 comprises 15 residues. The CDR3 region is CASSDRVLGDTEAFF. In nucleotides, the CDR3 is TGCGCCAGCAGTGACAGGGTCCTAGGGGACACTGAAGCTTTCTTT.

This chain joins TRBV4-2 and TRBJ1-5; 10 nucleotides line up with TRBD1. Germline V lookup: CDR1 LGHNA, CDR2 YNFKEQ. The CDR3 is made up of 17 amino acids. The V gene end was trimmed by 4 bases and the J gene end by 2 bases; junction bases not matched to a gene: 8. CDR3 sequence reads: CASSPARDRGGNQPQHF. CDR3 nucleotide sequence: TGTGCCAGCAGCCCCGCGCGGGACAGGGGTGGCAATCAGCCCCAGCATTTT.

Here the CDR3 reads CASSFSSGQPQHF. CDR3 DNA: TGTGCCAGCAGCTTTAGTAGCGGTCAGCCCCAGCATTTT. The chain uses TRBV6-5 and TRBJ1-5; the D is unclear. Trimming removed 6 bases from V and 6 bases from J, with 12 bases in between. Germline V gene data show CDR1 as MNHEY and CDR2 as SVGAGI. The CDR3 spans 13 residues.

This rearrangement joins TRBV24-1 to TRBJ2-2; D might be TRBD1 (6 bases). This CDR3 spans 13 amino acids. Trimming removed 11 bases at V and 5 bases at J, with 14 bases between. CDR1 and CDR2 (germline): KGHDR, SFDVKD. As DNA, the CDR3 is TGTGCCATCGGGACATTCGGGACCGGGGAGCTGTTTTTT. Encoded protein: CAIGTFGTGELFF.

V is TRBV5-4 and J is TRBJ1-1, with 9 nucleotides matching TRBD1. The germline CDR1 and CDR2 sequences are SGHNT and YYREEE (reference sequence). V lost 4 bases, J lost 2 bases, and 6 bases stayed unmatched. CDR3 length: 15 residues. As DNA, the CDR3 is TGTGCCAGCAGCCCGGACAGGGGTCCTAACACTGAAGCTTTCTTT. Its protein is CASSPDRGPNTEAFF.

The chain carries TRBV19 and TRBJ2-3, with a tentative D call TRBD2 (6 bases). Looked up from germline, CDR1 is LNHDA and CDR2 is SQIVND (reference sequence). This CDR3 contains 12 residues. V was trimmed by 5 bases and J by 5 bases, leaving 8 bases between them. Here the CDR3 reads CASSVGGDTQYF. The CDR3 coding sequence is TGTGCCAGTAGTGTGGGAGGAGATACGCAGTATTTT.

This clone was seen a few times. The CDR3: CASSQEGTGRLTETYGYTF. CDR3 nucleotide sequence: TGCGCCAGCAGCCAAGAAGGAACTGGCAGGCTAACGGAAACGTATGGCTACACCTTC. The chain combines TRBV4-1 with TRBJ1-2, with unresolved D. This CDR3 spans 19 amino acids. V was clipped by 0 bases and J by 5 bases, with 25 bases between them. Looked up from germline, CDR1 is MGHRA and CDR2 is YSYEKL.

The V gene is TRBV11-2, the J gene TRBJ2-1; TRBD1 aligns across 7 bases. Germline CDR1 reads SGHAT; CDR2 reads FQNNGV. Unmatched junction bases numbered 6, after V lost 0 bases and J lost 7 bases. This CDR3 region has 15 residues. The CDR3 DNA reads TGTGCCAGCAGCTTAGAGACAGGGAATTGGAATGAGCAGTTCTTC. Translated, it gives CASSLETGNWNEQFF. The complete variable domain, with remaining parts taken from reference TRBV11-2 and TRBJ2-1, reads EAGVAQSPRYKIIEKRQSVAFWCNPISGHATLYWYQQILGQGPKLLIQFQNNGVVDDSQLPKDRFSAERLKGVDSTLKIQPAKLEDSAVYLCASSLETGNWNEQFFGPGTRLTVL.

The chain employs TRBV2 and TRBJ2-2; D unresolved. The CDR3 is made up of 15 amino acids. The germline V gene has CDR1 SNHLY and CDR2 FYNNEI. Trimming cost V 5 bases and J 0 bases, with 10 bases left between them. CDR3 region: CASSPWLANTGELFF. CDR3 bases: TGTGCCAGCAGTCCTTGGCTCGCGAACACCGGGGAGCTGTTTTTT.

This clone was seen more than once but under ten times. The CDR3 DNA reads as TGTGCCAGCCTTAGGCTAAGGGCAGGGGGTGAAGCTTTCTTT. Its protein is CASLRLRAGGEAFF. The chain links TRBV2 to TRBJ1-1; TRBD1 matches 7 bases. V shed 8 bases, J shed 7 bases, and the junction held 13 bases outside the gene matches. From germline, CDR1 is SNHLY and CDR2 FYNNEI. The CDR3 is 14 residues long. The full variable domain, its missing parts supplied by reference TRBV2 and TRBJ1-1, is EPEVTQTPSHQVTQMGQEVILRCVPISNHLYFYWYRQILGQKVEFLVSFYNNEISEKSEIFDDQFSVERPDGSNFTLKIRSTKLEDSAMYFCASLRLRAGGEAFFGQGTRLTVV.

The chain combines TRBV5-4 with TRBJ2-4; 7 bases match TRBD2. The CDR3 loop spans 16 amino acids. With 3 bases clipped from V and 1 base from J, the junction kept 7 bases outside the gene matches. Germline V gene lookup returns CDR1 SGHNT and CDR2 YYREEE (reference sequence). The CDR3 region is CASSSASGQAKNIQYF. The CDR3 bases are TGTGCCAGCAGCTCAGCTAGCGGCCAGGCCAAAAACATTCAGTACTTC.

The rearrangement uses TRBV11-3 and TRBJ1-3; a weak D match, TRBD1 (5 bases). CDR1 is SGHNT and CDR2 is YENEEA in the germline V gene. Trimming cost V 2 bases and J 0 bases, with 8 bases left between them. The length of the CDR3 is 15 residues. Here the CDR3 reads CASSLSGVSGNTIYF. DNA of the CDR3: TGTGCCAGCAGCTTATCGGGGGTCTCTGGAAACACCATATATTTT. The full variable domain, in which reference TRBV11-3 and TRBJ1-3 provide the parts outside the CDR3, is EAGVVQSPRYKIIEKKQPVAFWCNPISGHNTLYWYLQNLGQGPELLIRYENEEAVDDSQLPKDRFSAERLKGVDSTLKIQPAELGDSAVYLCASSLSGVSGNTIYFGEGSWLTVV.

CDR3 protein: CASSLRGLYTDTQYF. The CDR3 DNA sequence: TGTGCCAGCAGCTTGAGAGGACTTTACACAGATACGCAGTATTTT. The rearrangement uses TRBV11-1 and TRBJ2-3; TRBD2 might be the D (5 bases). V lost 3 bases and J lost 2, with 12 bases in between. Germline V gene data show CDR1 as SGHAT and CDR2 as FQDESV (reference sequence). CDR3 length: 15 amino acids.

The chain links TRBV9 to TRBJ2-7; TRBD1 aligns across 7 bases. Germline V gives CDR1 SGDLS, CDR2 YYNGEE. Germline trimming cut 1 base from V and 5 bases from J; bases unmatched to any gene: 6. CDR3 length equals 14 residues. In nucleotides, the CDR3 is TGTGCCAGCAGCGTAAGTACAGGGGACCACGAGCAGTACTTC. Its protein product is CASSVSTGDHEQYF.

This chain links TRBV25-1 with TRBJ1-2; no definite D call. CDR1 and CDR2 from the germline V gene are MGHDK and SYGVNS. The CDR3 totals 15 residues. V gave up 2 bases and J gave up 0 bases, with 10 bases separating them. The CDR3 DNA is TGTGCCAGCAGTGAACTGGGCACCGCTAACTATGGCTACACCTTC. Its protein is CASSELGTANYGYTF.